This passage covers 14 T cell receptor beta chains from one sample sequenced in a study of blood T cells in healthy people across ages. A second roughly 7 to 12 cycle PCR used barcoded and J-beta primers. TCRdb processed the 5' RACE reads anew with MiXCR; each CDR3 protein has one entry. This repertoire shows more than 900,000 distinct CDR3 sequences, just under 30% found once; its top ten account for roughly a tenth. Separately, the same data were catalogued under a study of T cells of mothers and their children.

The specimen sequenced was blood. The receptor source for this set is a woman in her 40s in good health.

The chain recombines TRBV4-1 with TRBJ2-1; no firm D call. Germline V lookup: CDR1 MGHRA, CDR2 YSYEKL. The V end lost 7 bases, the J end lost 1 base, and 17 bases lay between the germline ends. The CDR3 has 16 amino acids. CDR3 in amino acids: CASNPQAVGSYNEQFF. The CDR3 DNA sequence: TGCGCCAGCAATCCTCAGGCGGTGGGGTCCTACAATGAGCAGTTCTTC.

The rearrangement joins TRBV27 to TRBJ1-1, with D possibly being TRBD1 (6 bases). Trimming pared 4 bases from V and 4 bases from J, leaving 13 bases between. The CDR3 runs 14 residues. CDR1 and CDR2 (germline): MNHEY, SMNVEV (reference sequence). In DNA, the CDR3 is TGTGCCAGCAGTTGGGGGCCTTTGGGCACTGAAGCTTTCTTT. Its protein is CASSWGPLGTEAFF.

This clonotype was picked up many times. J is TRBJ2-7 and V is TRBV7-2; possible D gene TRBD1, 6 bases. This CDR3 has 14 residues. V was shortened by 1 base and J by 2 bases, with 9 bases between the two germline ends. Germline CDR1 and CDR2: SGHTA and FQGNSA. The CDR3 DNA reads as TGTGCCAGCAGCTTAGTTGGGACAACCTACGAGCAGTACTTC. Translation gives CASSLVGTTYEQYF.

This rearrangement joins TRBV29-1 to TRBJ2-3; tentatively, D is TRBD2 (6 bases). Germline loops: CDR1 SQVTM, CDR2 ANQGSEA. This CDR3 has 16 amino acids. Between the trimmed V and J ends, which lost 2 bases and 2 bases, there was a span of 17 bases. The CDR3 loop reads CSVEPHPRDSTDTQYF. The CDR3 coding sequence is TGCAGCGTTGAACCCCATCCCCGGGACTCCACAGATACGCAGTATTTT.

This clonotype has a handful of counts. V usage is TRBV5-8 and J usage is TRBJ2-1; maybe TRBD1 (6 bases). This CDR3 is 13 amino acids long. V was clipped by 1 base and J by 10 bases, with 12 bases between them. Germline CDR1 and CDR2: SGHTS and YDEGEE. CDR3 sequence: CASSLQGTREQFF. CDR3 nucleotides: TGTGCCAGCAGCTTGCAGGGGACAAGGGAGCAGTTCTTC.

The V gene is TRBV28, the J gene TRBJ1-6; D uncertain. There are 16 residues in the CDR3. Germline values: CDR1 MDHEN, CDR2 SYDVKM. The V gene lost 3 bases and the J gene lost 8 bases, with 17 bases spanning the gap. The CDR3 here is CASSLRRTGNYSPLHF. CDR3 bases: TGTGCCAGCAGTTTGAGACGTACTGGGAACTATTCACCCCTCCACTTT.

The chain combines TRBV7-9 with TRBJ2-4; no firm D call. The CDR3 consists of 14 residues. Germline V gene data show CDR1 as SEHNR and CDR2 as FQNEAQ (reference sequence). The V end was cut by 1 base, the J end by 13 bases, with 17 bases between. CDR3 DNA: TGTGCCAGCAGCTTAGTCCCGGAGACCTACGGGCAGTACTTC. This encodes CASSLVPETYGQYF.

The chain combines TRBV7-6 with TRBJ2-1, with a weak D call TRBD2 (5 bases). The end of the DNA fits TRBJ2-7 better, so the J call may be wrong. This CDR3 has 15 residues. Germline lookup yields CDR1 SGHVS and CDR2 FNYEAQ. The chain's CDR3 is CASSSGISSYNEQYF. In DNA form, the CDR3 reads TGTGCCAGCAGCTCCGGGATTTCTTCCTACAATGAGCAGTACTTC.

The CDR3 region has the DNA TGTGCCAGCTCACCTATCCGGACAGGGGGCAACACCGGGGAGCTGTTTTTT. Translated: CASSPIRTGGNTGELFF. V is TRBV28 and J is TRBJ2-2; 11 nucleotides line up with TRBD1. J lost 2 bases, V lost 8 bases, and 10 bases had no gene match. Germline V lookup: CDR1 MDHEN, CDR2 SYDVKM. The CDR3 is 17 amino acids.

The gene calls are TRBV28 and TRBJ2-4; possible D gene TRBD1, 6 bases. CDR1 and CDR2 (germline): MDHEN, SYDVKM. V was shortened by 4 bases and J by 13 bases, with 23 bases between the two germline ends. CDR3 length: 15 amino acids. The CDR3 region is CASSSHGGGEYVQYF. The CDR3 nucleotides read TGTGCCAGCAGTTCCCATGGGGGCGGAGAATACGTGCAGTACTTC.

This clonotype came up a few times. The chain is built from TRBV29-1 and TRBJ1-4, with D perhaps matching TRBD1 (5 bases). Trimming took 6 bases from V and 6 from J, leaving 14 bases between them. The length of the CDR3 is 13 residues. The germline CDR1 and CDR2 sequences are SQVTM and ANQGSEA. DNA for the CDR3: TGCAGCGTCGCGGGGGAGACCCATGAAAAACTGTTTTTT. Translation gives CSVAGETHEKLFF.

At least ten counts were recorded for this clonotype. The rearrangement links TRBV5-5 to TRBJ1-1; 9 bases are a match to TRBD1. This CDR3 has 14 residues. CDR1 and CDR2 (germline): SGHKS, YYEKEE (reference sequence). Trimming took 5 bases from V and 3 from J; bases not matched to a gene: 5. This CDR3 reads CASRLGQGHTEAFF. The CDR3 DNA reads as TGTGCCAGCAGGCTGGGACAGGGCCACACTGAAGCTTTCTTT.

The rearrangement uses TRBV19 and TRBJ2-1; possibly TRBD1 for D (6 bases). The CDR3 is made up of 15 amino acids. V was pared by 3 bases and J by 3 bases, with 12 bases between. The V gene's germline CDR1 is LNHDA and CDR2 SQIVND (reference sequence). The CDR3 coding sequence is TGTGCCAGTAGTATGGTGACAGGACTCTACAATGAGCAGTTCTTC. Translating gives CASSMVTGLYNEQFF.

V and J are TRBV28 and TRBJ2-3; D remains ambiguous. The CDR3 runs 15 residues. CDR1 MDHEN and CDR2 SYDVKM come from the germline V gene. V was trimmed by 6 bases and J by 1 base, leaving 14 bases between them. CDR3 bases: TGTGCCAGCAGGTGCTGGGGATCAGGCACAGATACGCAGTATTTT. It encodes CASRCWGSGTDTQYF.